This paragraph covers one T cell receptor (beta chain) sequence. This entry belongs to a study of blood T cell repertoires in COVID-19. In the original processing: Quantification of nucleated cells was approximated via reference gene primer amplification. Method: immunoSEQ multiplex PCR; TCRdb's copy keeps in-frame clones and lacks some. V and J calls and clone size are as listed in that table; D and trimming were resolved from the DNA. The sample shows about 90,000 clones, approximately 90% of them seen only once. The receptor was isolated from a human donor with active COVID-19. The donor label of this sample is uncertain. Source material: peripheral blood.

The CDR3 DNA reads as TGTGCCAGCACCGGGAGACTAGCGGGGAACTACAATGAGCAGTTCTTC. It codes for CASTGRLAGNYNEQFF. This chain joins TRBV9 and TRBJ2-1; 11 bases match TRBD2. Trimming cost V 6 bases and J 3 bases; bases outside gene matches: 8. The length of the CDR3 is 16 residues. Germline CDR1 and CDR2: SGDLS and YYNGEE.